This TCR beta chain was sequenced in a study of control samples from healthy donors and cancer patients. Germline V gene sequence: CDR1 MDHEN, CDR2 SYDVKM. Trimming removed 2 bases from V and 8 bases from J, with 12 bases in between. CDR3 length: 13 residues. Assay used: immunoSEQ multiplex PCR; TCRdb lists only in-frame clones, some missing. The data contain some 77,000 clones, roughly 91% of them singletons. Sequencing was performed on blood. The V and J genes are TRBV28 and TRBJ1-2; D unclear. This TCR came from a woman in her fifties or sixties in good health. The CDR3 is CASSLARRMGYTF. The CDR3 DNA reads TGTGCCAGCAGTTTAGCCCGGCGCATGGGCTACACCTTC.